A single sample gave rise to the 18 T cell receptor beta chains below, sequenced in a study of cytomegalovirus exposure and HLA in healthy donors (TCRdb year 2017). The receptor library was made with the immunoSEQ multiplex PCR assay. The multiplex PCR relied on a mix of 60 forward primers for TCR Vbeta segments and 13 reverse primers for TCR Jbeta segments. TCRdb obtained this table from immuneACCESS and retained in-frame rearrangements with V and J assigned. These tables miss some clones; where compared with another copy, unresolved V genes account for less than half of the shortfall, and the remainder is unexplained. The sample data list roughly 130,000 clones, and about 80% of these were observed just once. The ten largest clones represent 1% of the sample. Source material: PBMCs. The receptors here all came from a human donor in good health.

V is TRBV28 and J is TRBJ2-1; the D gene is possibly TRBD1 (5 bases). Per germline, CDR1 MDHEN and CDR2 SYDVKM. The CDR3 runs 13 residues. Trimming took 2 bases from V and 10 from J, leaving 12 bases between them. In DNA form, the CDR3 reads TGTGCCAGCAGTTTAGGGGCAGGCCGGGAGCAGTTCTTC. Protein: CASSLGAGREQFF.

This chain links TRBV29-1 with TRBJ2-1, with D hard to call. Deletions cut 3 bases from V and 0 bases from J, with 9 bases between. Germline-derived CDR1 and CDR2 are SQVTM and ANQGSEA. The CDR3 has 14 amino acids. CDR3 loop: CSVDLRSSYNEQFF. The CDR3 DNA sequence: TGCAGCGTTGATTTGCGGAGCTCCTACAATGAGCAGTTCTTC.

The V gene is TRBV6-1, the J gene TRBJ1-4; D unclear. Per the germline V gene, CDR1 is MNHNS and CDR2 is SASEGT. Trimming left V 5 bases short and J 0 bases short, with 7 bases between. The CDR3 contains 14 residues. The CDR3 here is CASSPMSTNEKLFF. The CDR3 region has the DNA TGTGCCAGCAGTCCCATGTCAACTAATGAAAAACTGTTTTTT.

The chain employs TRBV11-2 and TRBJ1-6, with D uncertain. Germline CDR1 SGHAT, CDR2 FQNNGV. This CDR3 contains 15 residues. The V end lost 0 bases, the J end lost 1 base, and 4 bases lay between the germline ends. CDR3 nucleotides: TGTGCCAGCAGCTTAGAGTTATCCTATAATTCACCCCTCCACTTT. Encoded protein: CASSLELSYNSPLHF. Supplemented by reference TRBV11-2 and TRBJ1-6, the full variable domain reads EAGVAQSPRYKIIEKRQSVAFWCNPISGHATLYWYQQILGQGPKLLIQFQNNGVVDDSQLPKDRFSAERLKGVDSTLKIQPAKLEDSAVYLCASSLELSYNSPLHFGNGTRLTVT.

This clone occurred once. The chain is built from TRBV27 and TRBJ2-7; 9 positions agree with TRBD1. The CDR3 length is 15 residues. CDR1 and CDR2 (germline): MNHEY, SMNVEV (reference sequence). J was trimmed by 6 bases and V by 1 base; bases with no gene match: 7. This chain's CDR3 is CASSLLRTGAGEQYF. Written as DNA, the CDR3 is TGTGCCAGCAGTTTATTGCGGACAGGGGCGGGCGAGCAGTACTTC.

This clone came up a few times. The rearrangement links TRBV10-2 to TRBJ1-1, with 7 bases aligning to TRBD1. Germline V CDR1 and CDR2: WSHSY, SAAADI. The CDR3 loop spans 16 amino acids. The trim removed 7 bases at V and 1 base at J, leaving 12 bases unmatched. CDR3 DNA sequence: TGCGCCAGCATGATGGACAGGCGCCTGGGGAACACTGAAGCTTTCTTT. This codes for CASMMDRRLGNTEAFF.

This clone was counted once. The chain couples TRBV9 to TRBJ2-2; the D gene is possibly TRBD2 (5 bases). This CDR3 has 17 residues. Per the germline V gene, CDR1 is SGDLS and CDR2 is YYNGEE. The V end lost 2 bases, the J end lost 4 bases, and 18 bases lay between the germline ends. The DNA for the CDR3 is TGTGCCAGCAGCGTTCAAGGTGCGGCGGGTGGCACCGGGGAGCTGTTTTTT. Translation gives CASSVQGAAGGTGELFF.

DNA for the CDR3: TGTGCCAGCAGTTTATCGCCGCTTGTAGTCGGTAGCGGAAGCTCCTACAATGAGCAGTTCTTC. Translated: CASSLSPLVVGSGSSYNEQFF. This chain connects TRBV27 to TRBJ2-1, with a possible D match to TRBD2 (6 bases). This CDR3 comprises 21 residues. The germline V gene encodes CDR1 MNHEY and CDR2 SMNVEV (reference sequence). V lost 0 bases and J lost 0, with 24 bases in between.

The rearrangement uses TRBV19 and TRBJ2-3; no clear D. CDR3 size: 15 residues. Trimming cost V 3 bases and J 1 base, with 11 bases left between them. Germline CDR1 and CDR2: LNHDA and SQIVND (reference sequence). This CDR3 is CASSIRWLGTDTQYF. CDR3 nucleotide sequence: TGTGCCAGTAGTATCAGGTGGTTGGGCACAGATACGCAGTATTTT.

This clone has more than one count but fewer than ten. The rearrangement uses TRBV19 and TRBJ1-1; no firm D call. Per the germline V gene, CDR1 is LNHDA and CDR2 is SQIVND (reference sequence). This CDR3 has 14 amino acids. The V end lost 1 base, the J end lost 1 base, and 7 bases lay between the germline ends. The CDR3 region has the DNA TGTGCCAGTAGTATAGGTGTACAGAACACTGAAGCTTTCTTT. Protein sequence: CASSIGVQNTEAFF.

V gene TRBV7-8 combines with J gene TRBJ2-2, with TRBD2 as a possible D gene (5 bases). This CDR3 contains 17 residues. CDR1 is SGHVS and CDR2 is FQNEAQ in the germline V gene. The V and J ends lost 0 bases and 2 bases respectively, with 13 bases between them. The CDR3: CASSLARALVNTGELFF. CDR3 DNA sequence: TGTGCCAGCAGCTTAGCGCGGGCCTTAGTTAACACCGGGGAGCTGTTTTTT.

The chain links TRBV2 to TRBJ2-1, with 8 bases lining up with TRBD2. CDR3 length equals 14 residues. Trimming took 4 bases from V and 8 from J; bases not matched to a gene: 7. Germline assignment: CDR1 SNHLY and CDR2 FYNNEI. The CDR3 nucleotides read TGTGCCAGCAGTGTACGGGGGGGGCCTTATGAGCAGTTCTTC. Its translation is CASSVRGGPYEQFF.

This clone was detected a few times. The chain has TRBV21-1 and TRBJ2-1; TRBD1 was called by the table and not checked on the DNA. TRBV21-1 represents a pseudogene. The CDR3 sequence is 14 residues long. The CDR3 coding sequence is TGTGCCAGCAAACACGGACAGGGCACCAATGAGCAGTTCTTC. Amino acids: CASKHGQGTNEQFF.

J is TRBJ2-1 and V is TRBV7-6; 16 bases match TRBD2. The junction had 18 bases not matched to a gene; V was cut back by 8 bases and J by 8 bases. The CDR3 loop spans 19 amino acids. Germline assignment: CDR1 SGHVS and CDR2 FNYEAQ. The CDR3 here is CASGSTGTSGGASAHEQFF. In DNA, the CDR3 is TGTGCCAGCGGATCCACCGGGACTAGCGGGGGGGCGAGTGCCCATGAGCAGTTCTTC.

There are a few counts of this clone. The CDR3 loop is CASRIPSGEQYF. DNA of the CDR3: TGTGCCAGCAGGATTCCCTCGGGCGAGCAGTACTTC. The chain employs TRBV27 and TRBJ2-7, with no clear D. Trimming cost V 6 bases and J 6 bases, with 12 bases left between them. This CDR3 spans 12 amino acids. The germline gives CDR1 MNHEY, CDR2 SMNVEV (reference sequence).

This rearrangement joins TRBV28 to TRBJ2-1; tentative D call: TRBD2 (5 bases). The CDR3 has 14 amino acids. The germline V gene encodes CDR1 MDHEN and CDR2 SYDVKM. The V gene lost 2 bases and the J gene lost 5 bases, with 10 bases spanning the gap. This chain's CDR3 is CASSLPSFDNEQFF. The CDR3 DNA sequence: TGTGCCAGCAGTTTACCTAGCTTCGACAATGAGCAGTTCTTC.

J is TRBJ2-1 and V is TRBV2; a possible D gene is TRBD1 (5 bases). This CDR3 comprises 13 residues. CDR1 is SNHLY, CDR2 FYNNEI, per germline. The V end was cut by 7 bases, the J end by 0 bases, with 7 bases between. The CDR3 reads CASTGYSYNEQFF. As DNA, the CDR3 is TGTGCCAGCACAGGGTACTCCTACAATGAGCAGTTCTTC.

The chain recombines TRBV6-1 with TRBJ1-2; the D is unclear. The V gene's germline CDR1 is MNHNS and CDR2 SASEGT. This CDR3 region has 11 residues. V lost 5 bases and J 7 bases, leaving 8 bases between the germline ends. The CDR3 here is CASSYMFGYTF. The CDR3 DNA is TGTGCCAGCAGTTACATGTTTGGCTACACCTTC.